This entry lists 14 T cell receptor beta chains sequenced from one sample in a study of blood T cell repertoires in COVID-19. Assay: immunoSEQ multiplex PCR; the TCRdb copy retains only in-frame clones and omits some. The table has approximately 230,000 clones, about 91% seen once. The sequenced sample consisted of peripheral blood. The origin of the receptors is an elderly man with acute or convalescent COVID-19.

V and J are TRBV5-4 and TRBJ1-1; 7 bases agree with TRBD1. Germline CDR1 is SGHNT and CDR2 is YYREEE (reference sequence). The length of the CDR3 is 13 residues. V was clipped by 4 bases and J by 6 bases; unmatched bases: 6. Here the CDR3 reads CASSQTGFAEAFF. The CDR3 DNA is TGTGCCAGCAGCCAGACAGGGTTTGCTGAAGCTTTCTTT. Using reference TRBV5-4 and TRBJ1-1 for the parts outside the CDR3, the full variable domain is ETGVTQSPTHLIKTRGQQVTLRCSSQSGHNTVSWYQQALGQGPQFIFQYYREEENGRGNFPPRFSGLQFPNYSSELNVNALELDDSALYLCASSQTGFAEAFFGQGTRLTVV.

DNA of the CDR3: TGTGCCAGCAGCGGGACAGTTGGCACAGATACGCAGTATTTT. This encodes CASSGTVGTDTQYF. The rearrangement joins TRBV7-2 to TRBJ2-3, with 7 bases identical to TRBD1. Germline V gives CDR1 SGHTA, CDR2 FQGNSA. The CDR3 length is 14 residues. Germline trimming cut 5 bases from V and 1 base from J; bases unmatched to any gene: 3.

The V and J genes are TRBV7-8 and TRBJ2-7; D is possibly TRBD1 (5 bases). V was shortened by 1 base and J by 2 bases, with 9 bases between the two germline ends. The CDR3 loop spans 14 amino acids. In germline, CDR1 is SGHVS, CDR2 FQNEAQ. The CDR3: CASSLDRPAYEQYF. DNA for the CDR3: TGTGCCAGCAGCTTAGACAGGCCAGCCTACGAGCAGTACTTC.

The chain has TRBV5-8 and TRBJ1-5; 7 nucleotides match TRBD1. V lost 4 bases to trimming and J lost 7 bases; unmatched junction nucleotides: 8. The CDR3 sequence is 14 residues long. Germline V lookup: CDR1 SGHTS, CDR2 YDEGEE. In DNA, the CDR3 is TGTGCCAGCAGCGATGGGACAGCGTTCCAGCCCCAGCATTTT. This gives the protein CASSDGTAFQPQHF. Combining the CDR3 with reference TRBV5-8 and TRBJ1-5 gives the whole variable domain EAGVTQSPTHLIKTRGQQATLRCSPISGHTSVYWYQQALGLGLQFLLWYDEGEERNRGNFPPRFSGRQFPNYSSELNVNALELEDSALYLCASSDGTAFQPQHFGDGTRLSIL.

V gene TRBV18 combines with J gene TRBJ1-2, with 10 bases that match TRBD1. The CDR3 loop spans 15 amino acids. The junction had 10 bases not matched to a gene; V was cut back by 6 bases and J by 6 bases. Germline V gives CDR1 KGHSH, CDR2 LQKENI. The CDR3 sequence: CASSQRDRGADGYTF. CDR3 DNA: TGTGCCAGCTCCCAACGGGACAGGGGCGCCGATGGCTACACCTTC.

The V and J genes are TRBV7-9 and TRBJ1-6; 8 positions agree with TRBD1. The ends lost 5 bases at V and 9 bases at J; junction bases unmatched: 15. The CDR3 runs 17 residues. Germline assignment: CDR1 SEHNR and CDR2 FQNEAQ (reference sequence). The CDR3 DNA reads TGTGCCAGCAGCCCACGAAGGGCCGGGACAGGACGTTCACCCCTCCACTTT. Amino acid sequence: CASSPRRAGTGRSPLHF.

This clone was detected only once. The CDR3 spells CASSRGRYEQYF. CDR3 coding DNA: TGTGCCAGCAGCCGCGGCCGCTACGAGCAGTACTTC. The V call is TRBV7-2, the J call TRBJ2-7; D uncertain. The CDR3 spans 12 residues. Trimming shortened V by 5 bases and J by 3 bases, and 8 bases separated the two germline ends. Germline V gives CDR1 SGHTA, CDR2 FQGNSA.

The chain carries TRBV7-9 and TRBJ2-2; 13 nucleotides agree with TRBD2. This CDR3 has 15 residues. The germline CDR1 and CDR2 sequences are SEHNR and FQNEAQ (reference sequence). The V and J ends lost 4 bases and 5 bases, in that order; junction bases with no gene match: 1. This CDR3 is CASSSGLAGTGELFF. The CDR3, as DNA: TGTGCCAGCAGCTCGGGACTAGCGGGAACCGGGGAGCTGTTTTTT. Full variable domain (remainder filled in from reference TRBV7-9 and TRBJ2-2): DTGVSQNPRHKITKRGQNVTFRCDPISEHNRLYWYRQTLGQGPEFLTYFQNEAQLEKSRLLSDRFSAERPKGSFSTLEIQRTEQGDSAMYLCASSSGLAGTGELFFGEGSRLTVL.

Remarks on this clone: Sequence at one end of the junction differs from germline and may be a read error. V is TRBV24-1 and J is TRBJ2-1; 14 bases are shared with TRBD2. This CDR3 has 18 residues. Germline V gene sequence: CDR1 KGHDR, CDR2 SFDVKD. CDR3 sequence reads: CATSARLAGGTSHNEQFF. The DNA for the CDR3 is TGTGCCACCAGTGCCCGACTAGCGGGAGGGACCTCCCACAATGAGCAGTTCTTC.

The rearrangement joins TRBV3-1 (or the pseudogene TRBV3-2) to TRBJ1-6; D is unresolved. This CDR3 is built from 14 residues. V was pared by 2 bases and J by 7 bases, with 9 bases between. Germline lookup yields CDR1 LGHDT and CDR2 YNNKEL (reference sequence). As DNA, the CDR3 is TGTGCCAGCAGCCAACACTATGAGAATTCACCCCTCCACTTT. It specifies CASSQHYENSPLHF.

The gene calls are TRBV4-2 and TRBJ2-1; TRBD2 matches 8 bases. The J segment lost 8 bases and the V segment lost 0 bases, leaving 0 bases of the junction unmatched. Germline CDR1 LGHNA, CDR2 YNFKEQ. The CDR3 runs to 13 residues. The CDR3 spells CASSQDGGDEQFF. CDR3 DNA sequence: TGTGCCAGCAGCCAAGACGGGGGGGATGAGCAGTTCTTC.

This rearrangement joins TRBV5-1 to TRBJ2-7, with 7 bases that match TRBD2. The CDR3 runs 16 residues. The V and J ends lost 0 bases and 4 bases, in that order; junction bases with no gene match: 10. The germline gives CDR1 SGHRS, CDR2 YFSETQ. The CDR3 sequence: CASSLDPPGREYEQYF. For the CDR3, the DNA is TGCGCCAGCAGCTTGGATCCGCCAGGGAGGGAGTACGAGCAGTACTTC. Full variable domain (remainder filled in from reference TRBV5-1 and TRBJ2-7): KAGVTQTPRYLIKTRGQQVTLSCSPISGHRSVSWYQQTPGQGLQFLFEYFSETQRNKGNFPGRFSGRQFSNSRSEMNVSTLELGDSALYLCASSLDPPGREYEQYFGPGTRLTVT.

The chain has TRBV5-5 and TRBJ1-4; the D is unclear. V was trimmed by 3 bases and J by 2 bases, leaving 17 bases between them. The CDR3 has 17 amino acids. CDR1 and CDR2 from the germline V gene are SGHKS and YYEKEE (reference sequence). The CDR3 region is CASSSFHRPTTNEKLFF. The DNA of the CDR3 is TGTGCCAGCAGCTCGTTCCACCGGCCGACTACTAATGAAAAACTGTTTTTT.

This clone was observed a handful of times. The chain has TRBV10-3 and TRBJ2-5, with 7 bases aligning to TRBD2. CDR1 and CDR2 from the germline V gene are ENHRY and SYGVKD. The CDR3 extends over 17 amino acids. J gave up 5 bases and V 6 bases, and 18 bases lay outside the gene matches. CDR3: CAIRRTGGVWFRETQYF. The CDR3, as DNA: TGTGCCATCAGGAGGACGGGGGGAGTCTGGTTTAGGGAGACCCAGTACTTC.